This T cell receptor beta chain was recovered during a study of circulating and synovial CD4+ cells in juvenile arthritis. General observations from the study: CPL versus bulk CD4 samples: T cell genome counts differed by at least an order of magnitude.

Method: immunoSEQ multiplex PCR; TCRdb's copy keeps in-frame clones and lacks some. The sample shows about 39,000 clones, about 94% of them seen only once. This CDR3 has 16 residues. The germline CDR1 and CDR2 sequences are SGHDT and YYEEEE. V shed 7 bases and J shed 4 bases, with 22 bases lying between them. Remarks on this clone: Its target is unknown.

The sequencing sample was made of CD4+ T cells from blood. V is TRBV5-6 and J is TRBJ2-3, with a tentative D call TRBD1 (5 bases). This TCR derives from a human donor with juvenile idiopathic arthritis. CDR3: CASQTIRGFFSDTQYF. The CDR3 DNA is TGTGCCAGCCAAACTATTAGGGGATTCTTTTCAGATACGCAGTATTTT.